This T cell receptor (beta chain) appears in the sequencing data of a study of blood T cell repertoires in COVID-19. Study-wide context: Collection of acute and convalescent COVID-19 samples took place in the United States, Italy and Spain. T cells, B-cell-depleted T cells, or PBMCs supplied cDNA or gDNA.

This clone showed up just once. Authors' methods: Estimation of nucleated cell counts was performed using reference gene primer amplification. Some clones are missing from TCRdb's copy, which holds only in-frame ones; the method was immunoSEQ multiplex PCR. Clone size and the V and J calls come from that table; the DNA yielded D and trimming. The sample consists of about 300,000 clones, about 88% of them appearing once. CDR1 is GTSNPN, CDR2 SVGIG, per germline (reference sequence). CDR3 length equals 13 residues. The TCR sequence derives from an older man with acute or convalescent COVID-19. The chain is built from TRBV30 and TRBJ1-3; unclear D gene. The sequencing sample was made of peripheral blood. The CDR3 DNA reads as TGTGGGTGGCAAGAGGGTTCTGGAAACACCATATATTTT. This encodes CGWQEGSGNTIYF.